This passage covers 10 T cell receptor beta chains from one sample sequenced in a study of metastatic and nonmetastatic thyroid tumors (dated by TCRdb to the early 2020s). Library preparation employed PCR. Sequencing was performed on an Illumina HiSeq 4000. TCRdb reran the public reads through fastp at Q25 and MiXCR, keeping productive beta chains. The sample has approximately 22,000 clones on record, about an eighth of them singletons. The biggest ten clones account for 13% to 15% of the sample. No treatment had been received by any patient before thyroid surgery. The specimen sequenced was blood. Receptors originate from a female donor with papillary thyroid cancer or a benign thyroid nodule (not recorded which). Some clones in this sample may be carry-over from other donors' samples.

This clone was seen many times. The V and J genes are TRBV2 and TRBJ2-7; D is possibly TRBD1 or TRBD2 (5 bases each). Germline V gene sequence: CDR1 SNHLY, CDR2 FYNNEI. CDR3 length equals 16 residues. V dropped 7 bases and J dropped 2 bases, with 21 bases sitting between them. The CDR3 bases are TGTGCCAGCACCCAGGCTAGTTGGGACCCTACCTACGAGCAGTACTTC. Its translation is CASTQASWDPTYEQYF.

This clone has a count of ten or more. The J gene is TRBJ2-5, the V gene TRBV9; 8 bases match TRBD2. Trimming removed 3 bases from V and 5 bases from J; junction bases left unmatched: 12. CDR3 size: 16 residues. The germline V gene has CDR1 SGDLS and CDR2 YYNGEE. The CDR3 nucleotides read TGTGCCAGCAGCGGTGGAGCCGGGGGGGGCCGCGAGACCCAGTACTTC. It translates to CASSGGAGGGRETQYF.

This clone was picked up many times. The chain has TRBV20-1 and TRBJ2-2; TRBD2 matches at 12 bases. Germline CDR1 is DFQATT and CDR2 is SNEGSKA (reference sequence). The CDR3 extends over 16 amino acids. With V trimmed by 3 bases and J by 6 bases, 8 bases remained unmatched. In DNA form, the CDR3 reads TGCAGTGCTAGTCGGGGTCTAGCGGGAGGGCCCGGGGAGCTGTTTTTT. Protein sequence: CSASRGLAGGPGELFF.

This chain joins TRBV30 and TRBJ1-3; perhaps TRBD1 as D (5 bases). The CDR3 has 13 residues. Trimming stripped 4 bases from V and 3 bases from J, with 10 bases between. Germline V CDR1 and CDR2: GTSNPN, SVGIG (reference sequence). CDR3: CAWNGGGGNTIYF. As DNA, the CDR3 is TGTGCCTGGAATGGGGGGGGTGGAAACACCATATATTTT.

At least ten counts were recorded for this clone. The CDR3, as DNA: TGTGCCAGCTCACCGGGGACAGGGGCTAATGAAAAACTGTTTTTT. Its translation: CASSPGTGANEKLFF. This chain uses TRBV18 with TRBJ1-4, with 10 bases that match TRBD1. The length of the CDR3 is 15 residues. J gave up 3 bases and V 3 bases, and 1 base lay outside the gene matches. Germline V gene data show CDR1 as KGHSH and CDR2 as LQKENI.

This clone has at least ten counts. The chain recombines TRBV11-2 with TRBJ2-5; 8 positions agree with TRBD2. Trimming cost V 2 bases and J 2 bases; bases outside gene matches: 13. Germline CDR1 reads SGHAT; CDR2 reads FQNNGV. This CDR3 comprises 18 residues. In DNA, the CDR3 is TGTGCCAGCAGCTTAACCCCAACGGGAGGGCCAAGGCAAGAGACCCAGTACTTC. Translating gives CASSLTPTGGPRQETQYF.

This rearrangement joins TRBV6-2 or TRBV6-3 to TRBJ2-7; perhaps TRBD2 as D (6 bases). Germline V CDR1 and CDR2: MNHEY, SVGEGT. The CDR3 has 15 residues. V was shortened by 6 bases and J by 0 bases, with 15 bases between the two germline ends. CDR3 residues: CASRDVGLPSYEQYF. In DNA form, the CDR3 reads TGTGCCAGCAGGGACGTGGGACTGCCCTCCTACGAGCAGTACTTC.

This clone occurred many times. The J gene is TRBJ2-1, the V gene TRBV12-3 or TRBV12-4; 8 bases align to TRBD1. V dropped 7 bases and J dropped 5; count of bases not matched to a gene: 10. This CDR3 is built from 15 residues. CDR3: CASTLDRASHNEQFF. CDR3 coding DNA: TGTGCCAGCACCCTGGACAGGGCTTCCCACAATGAGCAGTTCTTC.

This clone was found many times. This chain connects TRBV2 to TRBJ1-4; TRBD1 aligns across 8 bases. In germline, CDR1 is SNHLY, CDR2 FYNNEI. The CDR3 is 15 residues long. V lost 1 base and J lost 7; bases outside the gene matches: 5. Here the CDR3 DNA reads TGTGCCAGCAGTGAAGAAGGAACAGGGGGTGAAAAACTGTTTTTT. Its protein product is CASSEEGTGGEKLFF.

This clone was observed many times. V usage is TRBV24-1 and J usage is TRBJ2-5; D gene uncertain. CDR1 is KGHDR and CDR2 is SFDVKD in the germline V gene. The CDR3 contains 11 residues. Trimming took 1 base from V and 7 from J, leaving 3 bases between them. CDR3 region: CATSDFGTQYF. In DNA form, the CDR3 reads TGTGCCACCAGTGATTTCGGGACCCAGTACTTC.